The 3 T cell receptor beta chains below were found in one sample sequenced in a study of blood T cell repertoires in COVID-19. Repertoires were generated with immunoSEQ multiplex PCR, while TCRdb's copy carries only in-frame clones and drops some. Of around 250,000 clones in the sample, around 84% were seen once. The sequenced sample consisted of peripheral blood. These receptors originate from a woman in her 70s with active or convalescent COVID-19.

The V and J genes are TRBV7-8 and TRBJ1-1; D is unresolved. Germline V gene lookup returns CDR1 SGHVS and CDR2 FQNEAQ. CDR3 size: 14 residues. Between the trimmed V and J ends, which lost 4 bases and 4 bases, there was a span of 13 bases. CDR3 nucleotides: TGTGCCAGCAGCTCCGACGTACTAGGCACTGAAGCTTTCTTT. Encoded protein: CASSSDVLGTEAFF.

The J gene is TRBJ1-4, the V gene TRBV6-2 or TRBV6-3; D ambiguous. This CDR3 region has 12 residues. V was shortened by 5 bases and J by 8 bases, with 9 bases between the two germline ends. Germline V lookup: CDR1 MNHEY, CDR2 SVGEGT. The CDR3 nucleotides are TGTGCCAGCAGTCTGCGAGGGGAAAAACTGTTTTTT. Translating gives CASSLRGEKLFF.

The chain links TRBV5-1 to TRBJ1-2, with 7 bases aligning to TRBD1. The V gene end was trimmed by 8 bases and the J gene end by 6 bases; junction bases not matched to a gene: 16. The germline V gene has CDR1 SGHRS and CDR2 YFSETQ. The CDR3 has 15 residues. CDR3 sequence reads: CASRTSGTEGNGYTF. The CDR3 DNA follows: TGCGCCAGTCGTACTTCAGGGACAGAAGGAAATGGCTACACCTTC. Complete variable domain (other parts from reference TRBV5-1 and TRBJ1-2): KAGVTQTPRYLIKTRGQQVTLSCSPISGHRSVSWYQQTPGQGLQFLFEYFSETQRNKGNFPGRFSGRQFSNSRSEMNVSTLELGDSALYLCASRTSGTEGNGYTFGSGTRLTVV.